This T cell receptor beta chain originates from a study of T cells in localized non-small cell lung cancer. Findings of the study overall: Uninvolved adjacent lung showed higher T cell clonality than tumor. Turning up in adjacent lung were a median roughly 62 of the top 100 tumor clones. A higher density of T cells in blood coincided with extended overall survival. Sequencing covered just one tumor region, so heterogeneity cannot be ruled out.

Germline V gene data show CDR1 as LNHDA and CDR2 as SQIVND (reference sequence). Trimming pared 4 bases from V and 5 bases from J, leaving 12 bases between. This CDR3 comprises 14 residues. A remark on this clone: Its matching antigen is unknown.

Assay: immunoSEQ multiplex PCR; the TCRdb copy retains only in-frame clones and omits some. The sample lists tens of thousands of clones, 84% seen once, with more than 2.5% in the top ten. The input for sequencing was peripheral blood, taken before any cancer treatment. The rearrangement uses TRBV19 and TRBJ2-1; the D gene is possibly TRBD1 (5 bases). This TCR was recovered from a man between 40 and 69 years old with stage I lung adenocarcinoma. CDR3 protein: CASSSRGGNNEQFF. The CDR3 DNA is TGTGCCAGTAGTAGTAGGGGCGGCAACAATGAGCAGTTCTTC.